A selection of T cell receptor beta chains follows, all from one sample in a study of spatial heterogeneity in lung cancer. MiXCR, applied by TCRdb to the 5' RACE reads, yields one record per CDR3 protein. Among 4,000 to 5,000 distinct CDR3 sequences listed, about a quarter were seen once. The sample was PBMCs, taken at follow-up. The receptors come from a male donor with early-stage non-small cell lung cancer. Both conserved end residues are trimmed from each CDR3.

j_call: TRBJ2-7; v_call: TRBV7-8; cdr3_aa: ASSLEPSGGRLGTYEQY
j_call: TRBJ1-4; v_call: TRBV6-5; cdr3_aa: ASSYAGNSQNEKLF
j_call: TRBJ1-4; v_call: TRBV20-1; cdr3_aa: SARAAQGDTNEKLF
j_call: TRBJ2-5; v_call: TRBV6-5; cdr3_aa: ASSSVAGPFQETQY
j_call: TRBJ2-5; v_call: TRBV7-3; cdr3_aa: ASSRSGSRETQY
j_call: TRBJ2-1; v_call: TRBV29-1; cdr3_aa: SVEVSNEQF
j_call: TRBJ2-7; v_call: TRBV7-2; cdr3_aa: ASSSDLWGSGEQY
j_call: TRBJ2-7; v_call: TRBV5-5; cdr3_aa: ASRETSGVGYEQY
j_call: TRBJ2-5; v_call: TRBV25-1; cdr3_aa: ASSEYGKETQY
j_call: TRBJ2-3; v_call: TRBV6-5; cdr3_aa: ASSYSIPGSSSTDTQY
j_call: TRBJ2-7; v_call: TRBV5-4; cdr3_aa: ASSLAGGQTYEQY
j_call: TRBJ2-6; v_call: TRBV9; cdr3_aa: ASSRTGDNSGANVLT
j_call: TRBJ2-3; v_call: TRBV20-1; cdr3_aa: SARVREIHTDTQY
j_call: TRBJ2-7; v_call: TRBV20-1; cdr3_aa: SANRRGTYEQY
j_call: TRBJ2-7; v_call: TRBV6-6; cdr3_aa: ASSSTDRGSGEQY
j_call: TRBJ2-7; v_call: TRBV20-1; cdr3_aa: SAGTGRGGSYEQY
j_call: TRBJ2-7; v_call: TRBV7-2; cdr3_aa: ASNNFPGQGSYEQY
j_call: TRBJ2-7; v_call: TRBV7-8; cdr3_aa: ASSSLADQGYEQY
j_call: TRBJ1-2; v_call: TRBV6-5; cdr3_aa: ASSWGLGSYGYT
j_call: TRBJ2-7; v_call: TRBV28; cdr3_aa: ASSPDYEQY
j_call: TRBJ1-1; v_call: TRBV12-3/TRBV12-4; cdr3_aa: ASGTGPMNTEAF
j_call: TRBJ2-3; v_call: TRBV11-2; cdr3_aa: ASSSTDTQY